Presented here are 27 T cell receptor beta chains from one specimen sequenced in a study of early T cells in non-severe SARS-CoV-2 infection. Each CDR3 protein is one row after TCRdb ran MiXCR on the 5' RACE reads. The sample includes fewer than 130,000 distinct CDR3 sequences, roughly 12% of them seen just once. The specimen comprised whole blood, sampled at baseline. The receptor set was obtained from an adult who was a healthcare worker with PCR-confirmed SARS-CoV-2 infection or an uninfected control (not recorded which).

In this sample, this clonotype turned up many times. V is TRBV20-1 and J is TRBJ1-4; D uncertain. V lost 6 bases, J lost 8 bases, and 13 bases lay in between. Germline V gives CDR1 DFQATT, CDR2 SNEGSKA (reference sequence). CDR3 length: 12 amino acids. CDR3 protein: CSAATPNEKLFF. CDR3 nucleotide sequence: TGCAGTGCCGCCACCCCAAACGAAAAACTGTTTTTT.

This clonotype has at least ten counts. The chain uses TRBV5-1 and TRBJ1-6; 10 nucleotides line up with TRBD1. The CDR3 contains 15 residues. Germline CDR1 is SGHRS and CDR2 is YFSETQ. After removal of 0 bases from V and 7 bases from J, the junction contained 1 base not matched to a gene. The CDR3 DNA follows: TGCGCCAGCAGCTTGGCGGGACAGGGGAATTCACCCCTCCACTTT. Translating gives CASSLAGQGNSPLHF.

The rearrangement links TRBV29-1 to TRBJ1-2; unclear D gene. The CDR3 consists of 10 residues. V dropped 6 bases and J dropped 8 bases, with 10 bases sitting between them. CDR1 is SQVTM, CDR2 ANQGSEA, per germline. CDR3 in DNA: TGCAGCGTGGAACCCTCGGGCTACACCTTC. Protein sequence: CSVEPSGYTF.

The J gene is TRBJ1-4, the V gene TRBV9; D is unclear. Germline V gives CDR1 SGDLS, CDR2 YYNGEE. V lost 2 bases and J lost 5, with 7 bases in between. This CDR3 has 13 residues. The CDR3 protein is CASSVGGNEKLFF. CDR3 bases: TGTGCCAGCAGCGTGGGCGGGAATGAAAAACTGTTTTTT.

The chain is built from TRBV11-2 and TRBJ1-1; unclear D gene. The length of the CDR3 is 13 residues. V lost 0 bases, J lost 4 bases, and 6 bases lay in between. CDR1 and CDR2 (germline): SGHAT, FQNNGV. The chain's CDR3 is CASSLESVTEAFF. In DNA, the CDR3 is TGTGCCAGCAGCTTAGAATCGGTCACTGAAGCTTTCTTT.

The V and J genes are TRBV7-9 and TRBJ2-3; D may correspond to TRBD1 or TRBD2 (5 bases each). CDR1 is SEHNR and CDR2 is FQNEAQ in the germline V gene (reference sequence). The CDR3 is made up of 14 amino acids. Trimming took 5 bases from V and 6 from J, leaving 15 bases between them. The CDR3: CASSIRDLTDTQYF. The CDR3 bases are TGTGCCAGCAGCATCCGGGACCTCACGGATACGCAGTATTTT.

The V gene is TRBV5-1, the J gene TRBJ1-1; 8 bases are shared with TRBD1. V was pared by 4 bases and J by 5 bases, with 7 bases of the junction left unmatched. Germline loops: CDR1 SGHRS, CDR2 YFSETQ. This CDR3 is 14 amino acids long. CDR3 sequence: CASSLQGEGTEAFF. The CDR3 nucleotides are TGCGCCAGCAGCCTACAGGGGGAAGGTACTGAAGCTTTCTTT.

This clonotype was seen only a few times. The J gene is TRBJ2-2, the V gene TRBV18; 8 bases map to TRBD1. After removal of 5 bases from V and 3 bases from J, the junction contained 2 bases not matched to a gene. The CDR3 has 14 residues. The V gene's germline CDR1 is KGHSH and CDR2 LQKENI. The CDR3 spells CASSWGQDTGELFF. The CDR3 bases are TGTGCCAGCTCATGGGGACAGGACACCGGGGAGCTGTTTTTT.

This clonotype was counted at least ten times. In DNA form, the CDR3 reads TGTGCCAGCAGCTTAGGGACAGGGGGTTCCTACGAGCAGTACTTC. Its translation: CASSLGTGGSYEQYF. The V and J genes are TRBV7-9 and TRBJ2-7, with 10 bases lining up with TRBD1. Germline V CDR1 and CDR2: SEHNR, FQNEAQ (reference sequence). The J segment lost 1 base and the V segment lost 1 base, leaving 1 base of the junction unmatched. This CDR3 is built from 15 residues.

This clonotype came up a few times. The chain joins TRBV5-1 to TRBJ2-3, with TRBD2 matching 10 bases. The germline gives CDR1 SGHRS, CDR2 YFSETQ. V was pared by 4 bases and J by 4 bases, with 9 bases of the junction left unmatched. The CDR3 contains 16 residues. The CDR3 here is CASSPRTSGISDTQYF. DNA for the CDR3: TGCGCCAGCAGCCCCAGGACTAGCGGTATATCAGATACGCAGTATTTT.

This clonotype has ten or more counts. The chain links TRBV7-9 to TRBJ1-4, with 9 bases identical to TRBD1. Trimming took 5 bases from V and 5 from J; bases not matched to a gene: 3. The germline V gene encodes CDR1 SEHNR and CDR2 FQNEAQ (reference sequence). The CDR3 loop spans 14 amino acids. The DNA for the CDR3 is TGTGCCAGCAGCAGCGGACAGGGGAATGAAAAACTGTTTTTT. It codes for CASSSGQGNEKLFF.

This clonotype turned up a few times. The chain has TRBV4-1 and TRBJ1-1, with D maybe TRBD1 (6 bases). The V and J ends lost 2 bases and 5 bases respectively, with 6 bases between them. The CDR3 has 12 residues. The germline CDR1 and CDR2 sequences are MGHRA and YSYEKL. The CDR3 bases are TGCGCCAGCAGCCAACAGGGGACTGAAGCTTTCTTT. Translation gives CASSQQGTEAFF.

This clonotype was detected a few times. The chain couples TRBV9 to TRBJ2-1, with 11 bases fitting TRBD2. Germline V gene data show CDR1 as SGDLS and CDR2 as YYNGEE. With 4 bases clipped from V and 7 bases from J, the junction kept 7 bases outside the gene matches. The CDR3 runs to 15 residues. The CDR3 loop reads CASSPSGGSQNEQFF. The CDR3 bases are TGTGCCAGCAGCCCTAGCGGGGGGTCACAAAATGAGCAGTTCTTC.

This sequence joins TRBV14 and TRBJ2-3; 7 bases fit TRBD2. The V segment lost 3 bases and the J segment 5 bases; nucleotides outside the gene matches: 14. CDR3 size: 17 residues. Germline V lookup: CDR1 SGHDN, CDR2 FVKESK. The CDR3 coding sequence is TGTGCCAGCAGCCAGGGACTATCGGGAGTGGTTGGAGATACGCAGTATTTT. It is translated as CASSQGLSGVVGDTQYF.

V usage is TRBV28 and J usage is TRBJ2-3; D perhaps matches TRBD1 (5 bases). Between the trimmed V and J ends, which lost 2 bases and 1 base, there was a span of 7 bases. Looked up from germline, CDR1 is MDHEN and CDR2 is SYDVKM. This CDR3 has 14 amino acids. The CDR3 bases are TGTGCCAGCAGTTTAATGGGGCGCACAGATACGCAGTATTTT. Protein sequence: CASSLMGRTDTQYF. Full variable domain (missing parts from reference TRBV28 and TRBJ2-3): DVKVTQSSRYLVKRTGEKVFLECVQDMDHENMFWYRQDPGLGLRLIYFSYDVKMKEKGDIPEGYSVSREKKERFSLILESASTNQTSMYLCASSLMGRTDTQYFGPGTRLTVL.

This chain joins TRBV11-3 and TRBJ2-3; tentative D call: TRBD2 (5 bases). The CDR3 has 13 residues. V was cut by 8 bases and J by 2 bases, with 11 bases left in between. Germline CDR1 SGHNT, CDR2 YENEEA. In nucleotides, the CDR3 is TGTGCCAGCTCGGACTCCCTCACAGATACGCAGTATTTT. It codes for CASSDSLTDTQYF.

With respect to this clonotype: This may come from a read error, since a much larger clone is one base off. The chain is built from TRBV19 and TRBJ2-7; D call uncertain. Per the germline V gene, CDR1 is LNHDA and CDR2 is SQIVND (reference sequence). This CDR3 comprises 13 residues. The CDR3: CASCISADYEQYF. The CDR3 DNA reads as TGTGCCAGTTGTATCTCGGCAGACTACGAGCAGTACTTC. The whole variable domain, filled in from reference TRBV19 and TRBJ2-7, reads DGGITQSPKYLFRKEGQNVTLSCEQNLNHDAMYWYRQDPGQGLRLIYYSQIVNDFQKGDIAEGYSVSREKKESFPLTVTSAQKNPTAFYLCASCISADYEQYFGPGTRLTVT.

This clonotype was observed a handful of times. V and J are TRBV9 and TRBJ1-1, with D unclear. The V end was cut by 3 bases, the J end by 4 bases, with 10 bases between. Germline CDR1 and CDR2: SGDLS and YYNGEE. The CDR3 consists of 13 residues. CDR3 sequence: CASSAGRATEAFF. Written as DNA, the CDR3 is TGTGCCAGCAGCGCGGGGAGGGCCACTGAAGCTTTCTTT.

The genes are TRBV28 and TRBJ2-2, with 7 bases fitting TRBD1. After removal of 5 bases from V and 0 bases from J, the junction contained 9 bases not matched to a gene. This CDR3 has 17 residues. Germline V gene lookup returns CDR1 MDHEN and CDR2 SYDVKM. CDR3 sequence reads: CASSTGQAGANTGELFF. The CDR3 nucleotides read TGTGCCAGCAGTACCGGACAGGCAGGAGCGAACACCGGGGAGCTGTTTTTT.

This clonotype was seen only a few times. The rearrangement joins TRBV5-4 to TRBJ1-1; D is perhaps TRBD1 (5 bases). This CDR3 has 15 residues. Per the germline V gene, CDR1 is SGHNT and CDR2 is YYREEE (reference sequence). V lost 3 bases and J lost 5, with 17 bases in between. The CDR3 region has the DNA TGTGCCAGCAGCTCGAGGGACGGGGTAATAACTGAAGCTTTCTTT. Translation: CASSSRDGVITEAFF.

This clonotype has a count of ten or more. This chain connects TRBV12-3 or TRBV12-4 to TRBJ2-3, with D possibly TRBD1 on 6 matching bases. This CDR3 is built from 15 residues. Trimming left V 2 bases short and J 1 base short, with 10 bases between. CDR3 in amino acids: CASSLRAGGTDTQYF. In nucleotides, the CDR3 is TGTGCCAGCAGTTTAAGGGCAGGGGGCACAGATACGCAGTATTTT.

The sample holds many counts of this clonotype. CDR3 amino acids: CASSRRTSGATDTQYF. The DNA of the CDR3 is TGTGCCAGCAGCCGAAGGACTAGCGGGGCGACAGATACGCAGTATTTT. The V call is TRBV27, the J call TRBJ2-3, with TRBD2 matching 12 bases. This CDR3 region has 16 residues. Germline V gene data show CDR1 as MNHEY and CDR2 as SMNVEV (reference sequence). After removal of 6 bases from V and 3 bases from J, the junction contained 7 bases not matched to a gene.

The rearrangement uses TRBV11-1 and TRBJ2-2, with 7 bases that match TRBD2. V was clipped by 5 bases and J by 6 bases; unmatched bases: 9. Germline CDR1 and CDR2: SGHAT and FQDESV (reference sequence). This CDR3 has 15 amino acids. CDR3 sequence reads: CASSPRLARPGELFF. Here the CDR3 DNA reads TGTGCCAGCAGCCCACGACTAGCCCGACCCGGGGAGCTGTTTTTT.

The CDR3, as DNA: TGCAGTGCTAAAAGGGACAGGGACACCGGGGAGCTGTTTTTT. The encoded protein is CSAKRDRDTGELFF. V gene TRBV20-1 combines with J gene TRBJ2-2; 9 nucleotides line up with TRBD1. Germline loops: CDR1 DFQATT, CDR2 SNEGSKA (reference sequence). With V trimmed by 4 bases and J by 3 bases, 3 bases remained unmatched. This CDR3 region has 14 residues.

The rearrangement uses TRBV4-1 and TRBJ1-5, with D uncertain. In germline, CDR1 is MGHRA, CDR2 YSYEKL. CDR3 length: 16 residues. Between the trimmed V and J ends, which lost 0 bases and 0 bases, there was a span of 9 bases. CDR3 nucleotides: TGCGCCAGCAGCCAAGATTGGGGTTATAGCAATCAGCCCCAGCATTTT. Amino acids: CASSQDWGYSNQPQHF.

This clonotype came up a few times. The chain recombines TRBV7-9 with TRBJ1-5; D gene ambiguous. V was shortened by 4 bases and J by 5 bases, with 9 bases between the two germline ends. The CDR3 runs 13 residues. Germline assignment: CDR1 SEHNR and CDR2 FQNEAQ (reference sequence). The CDR3 region has the DNA TGTGCCAGCAGCTGGGCAGCCCATCAGCCCCAGCATTTT. Its protein product is CASSWAAHQPQHF.

This clonotype was seen repeatedly, ten times or more. The CDR3 nucleotides are TGTGCCAGCAGGCACAGGGATTCCTACGAGCAGTACTTC. It is translated as CASRHRDSYEQYF. V and J are TRBV6-5 and TRBJ2-7; weak D call: TRBD1 (6 bases). V was pared by 6 bases and J by 1 base, with 10 bases between. Germline V gene sequence: CDR1 MNHEY, CDR2 SVGAGI. The CDR3 contains 13 residues.